The 23 T cell receptor beta chains below come from one sample, sequenced in a study of T-cell memory formation after mild COVID-19. TCRdb reprocessed the 5' RACE reads via MiXCR and lists one record per CDR3 protein. The sample has about 240,000 distinct CDR3 sequences; 8% to 10% are singletons. The sample consisted of PBMCs or a T cell subset sorted from them (not recorded which). Every receptor here comes from a man aged 18 to 30 who had mild COVID-19 (a few samples of this study predate the infection). Cell type and time point are not known.

The genes are TRBV7-2 and TRBJ2-5; D is uncertain. CDR1 and CDR2 (germline): SGHTA, FQGNSA. The CDR3 loop spans 15 amino acids. The V end lost 1 base, the J end lost 7 bases, and 16 bases lay between the germline ends. This CDR3 is CASSLGGSREGTQYF. CDR3 nucleotide sequence: TGTGCCAGCAGCTTAGGCGGCAGTCGAGAAGGGACCCAGTACTTC.

At least ten counts were recorded for this clonotype. The V and J genes are TRBV5-1 and TRBJ2-7, with D possibly being TRBD1 (6 bases). This CDR3 has 15 amino acids. V dropped 0 bases and J dropped 0 bases, with 10 bases sitting between them. Germline V lookup: CDR1 SGHRS, CDR2 YFSETQ. CDR3 nucleotide sequence: TGCGCCAGCAGCTTGGGGGACATCGGCTCCTACGAGCAGTACTTC. Translation gives CASSLGDIGSYEQYF.

In its sample, this clonotype was seen a few times. The genes are TRBV10-3 and TRBJ1-2, with unresolved D. V dropped 10 bases and J dropped 2 bases, with 8 bases sitting between them. The CDR3 consists of 11 residues. Germline V gives CDR1 ENHRY, CDR2 SYGVKD. The CDR3 sequence is CATWENYGYTF. In nucleotides, the CDR3 is TGTGCCACCTGGGAGAACTATGGCTACACCTTC.

This clonotype showed up just a few times. J is TRBJ2-2 and V is TRBV15; 9 nucleotides match TRBD1. V lost 0 bases and J lost 9; bases outside the gene matches: 5. This CDR3 contains 15 residues. The germline V gene has CDR1 LNHNV and CDR2 YYDKDF (reference sequence). In nucleotides, the CDR3 is TGTGCCACCAGCAGAGATGGGACAGGGATCAGGGAGCTGTTTTTT. Translated, it gives CATSRDGTGIRELFF.

This clonotype occurred many times. This chain joins TRBV28 and TRBJ2-5, with D perhaps matching TRBD2 (5 bases). The CDR3 loop spans 14 amino acids. The germline V gene has CDR1 MDHEN and CDR2 SYDVKM. With 3 bases removed from V and 4 bases from J, the gap between germline ends came to 12 bases. The CDR3 nucleotides are TGTGCCAGCAGTTTCGATGGGGAGATAGAGACCCAGTACTTC. It is translated as CASSFDGEIETQYF.

In its sample, this clonotype was seen a few times. The V and J genes are TRBV19 and TRBJ1-4; 7 positions agree with TRBD1. Germline CDR1 is LNHDA and CDR2 is SQIVND (reference sequence). This CDR3 has 14 residues. V shed 6 bases, J shed 6 bases, and the junction held 7 bases outside the gene matches. The CDR3 sequence: CASSPRDSYEKLFF. The DNA of the CDR3 is TGTGCCAGTAGCCCCCGGGACAGCTATGAAAAACTGTTTTTT.

This rearrangement joins TRBV3-1 to TRBJ2-1, with D maybe TRBD2 (5 bases). The length of the CDR3 is 15 residues. Between the trimmed V and J ends, which lost 0 bases and 9 bases, there was a span of 15 bases. Germline-derived CDR1 and CDR2 are LGHDT and YNNKEL (reference sequence). CDR3 amino acids: CASSQEGRSRGEQFF. CDR3 DNA sequence: TGTGCCAGCAGCCAAGAGGGGAGAAGCCGCGGTGAGCAGTTCTTC.

V and J are TRBV5-1 and TRBJ1-2, with a tentative D call TRBD1 (5 bases). With 6 bases removed from V and 5 bases from J, the gap between germline ends came to 14 bases. The length of the CDR3 is 13 residues. CDR1 is SGHRS and CDR2 is YFSETQ in the germline V gene. This CDR3 reads CASTPQGLYGYTF. The CDR3 nucleotides read TGCGCCAGCACCCCCCAGGGACTTTATGGCTACACCTTC.

This chain connects TRBV5-1 to TRBJ2-2, with D unclear. The V gene lost 0 bases and the J gene lost 0 bases, with 12 bases spanning the gap. The CDR3 is 17 amino acids. Germline values: CDR1 SGHRS, CDR2 YFSETQ. The CDR3 here is CASSLDPDSANTGELFF. The CDR3 nucleotides read TGCGCCAGCAGCTTGGACCCTGACTCAGCGAACACCGGGGAGCTGTTTTTT. The full variable domain, completed using reference TRBV5-1 and TRBJ2-2, is KAGVTQTPRYLIKTRGQQVTLSCSPISGHRSVSWYQQTPGQGLQFLFEYFSETQRNKGNFPGRFSGRQFSNSRSEMNVSTLELGDSALYLCASSLDPDSANTGELFFGEGSRLTVL.

A few counts support this clonotype. The chain recombines TRBV24-1 with TRBJ2-5; the D is unclear. The germline V gene has CDR1 KGHDR and CDR2 SFDVKD. Deletions cut 6 bases from V and 4 bases from J, with 5 bases between. The CDR3 covers 11 residues. The CDR3 coding sequence is TGTGCCACCAGTTCGGCAGAGACCCAGTACTTC. Translated, it gives CATSSAETQYF.

This clonotype has just a few counts. The rearrangement links TRBV29-1 to TRBJ2-7, with TRBD2 matching 7 bases. The CDR3 totals 11 residues. With V trimmed by 7 bases and J by 5 bases, 5 bases remained unmatched. CDR1 is SQVTM, CDR2 ANQGSEA, per germline. The CDR3 sequence: CSGRTSDEQYF. Here the CDR3 DNA reads TGCAGCGGGAGGACTAGTGACGAGCAGTACTTC.

This clonotype was detected only a few times. The chain's CDR3 is CASSKLAGGIIAKNIQYF. CDR3 nucleotide sequence: TGTGCCAGCAGTAAACTAGCGGGGGGCATAATAGCCAAAAACATTCAGTACTTC. V usage is TRBV27 and J usage is TRBJ2-4; the match to TRBD2 covers 12 bases. V was pared by 5 bases and J by 0 bases, with 8 bases of the junction left unmatched. CDR1 and CDR2 from the germline V gene are MNHEY and SMNVEV (reference sequence). The CDR3 totals 18 residues.

This clonotype was picked up many times. The V call is TRBV5-1, the J call TRBJ2-5, with a weak D call TRBD2 (5 bases). Trimming cost V 7 bases and J 5 bases, with 15 bases left between them. Per germline, CDR1 SGHRS and CDR2 YFSETQ. This CDR3 spans 13 amino acids. CDR3 region: CASGFTSPETQYF. Here the CDR3 DNA reads TGCGCCAGCGGATTCACTAGTCCTGAGACCCAGTACTTC.

This clonotype was found a few times. The chain combines TRBV7-6 with TRBJ1-5; TRBD1 matches 7 bases. J was trimmed by 2 bases and V by 4 bases; bases with no gene match: 8. The CDR3 extends over 16 amino acids. Germline V gene sequence: CDR1 SGHVS, CDR2 FNYEAQ. The DNA for the CDR3 is TGTGCCAGCAGCTCGACAGACAGGGTGGGCAATCAGCCCCAGCATTTT. It encodes CASSSTDRVGNQPQHF.

The chain links TRBV4-1 to TRBJ2-5; tentatively, D is TRBD2 (6 bases). This CDR3 has 13 residues. V was cut by 2 bases and J by 5 bases, with 9 bases left in between. Germline CDR1 MGHRA, CDR2 YSYEKL. The CDR3 reads CASSQKGRETQYF. The CDR3 DNA is TGCGCCAGCAGCCAAAAGGGGAGGGAGACCCAGTACTTC.

The rearrangement links TRBV20-1 to TRBJ2-3; 7 bases are a match to TRBD1. J lost 7 bases, V lost 6 bases, and 13 bases had no gene match. CDR3 size: 14 residues. The germline V gene encodes CDR1 DFQATT and CDR2 SNEGSKA (reference sequence). The CDR3 bases are TGCAGTGCGGTGCGATGGACAGGAAGCAATACGCAGTATTTT. This sequence encodes CSAVRWTGSNTQYF.

This clonotype was detected only a few times. The chain couples TRBV20-1 to TRBJ1-1; perhaps TRBD1 as D (6 bases). The CDR3 has 15 residues. V was pared by 1 base and J by 1 base, with 13 bases between. The V gene's germline CDR1 is DFQATT and CDR2 SNEGSKA (reference sequence). CDR3 nucleotide sequence: TGCAGTGCTAGAGTTCCGGGACACTGGAACACTGAAGCTTTCTTT. Its translation: CSARVPGHWNTEAFF.

This clonotype was counted ten times or more. The chain employs TRBV2 and TRBJ2-7, with D perhaps matching TRBD1 (7 bases). Germline CDR1 reads SNHLY; CDR2 reads FYNNEI. Trimming pared 7 bases from V and 4 bases from J, leaving 17 bases between. The CDR3 has 14 residues. For the CDR3, the DNA is TGTGCCAGCACTCAGGGGGGACACCTATACGAGCAGTACTTC. Translating gives CASTQGGHLYEQYF.

V and J are TRBV4-2 and TRBJ2-2, with TRBD2 matching over 8 bases. J lost 0 bases, V lost 0 bases, and 9 bases had no gene match. From germline, CDR1 is LGHNA and CDR2 YNFKEQ. This CDR3 has 19 amino acids. The CDR3 bases are TGTGCCAGCAGCCAAGATTACCCCCGGGGGGGAACGAACACCGGGGAGCTGTTTTTT. Its protein product is CASSQDYPRGGTNTGELFF.

The rearrangement links TRBV7-8 to TRBJ1-1; possible D gene TRBD1, 6 bases. V gave up 1 base and J gave up 0 bases, with 12 bases separating them. Germline V gene sequence: CDR1 SGHVS, CDR2 FQNEAQ. This CDR3 is 16 amino acids long. CDR3 residues: CASSLGSRGMNTEAFF. DNA of the CDR3: TGTGCCAGCAGCTTAGGGTCCAGGGGAATGAACACTGAAGCTTTCTTT.

This clonotype showed up just a few times. The chain carries TRBV5-1 and TRBJ1-2; D call uncertain. V lost 2 bases and J 3 bases, leaving 20 bases between the germline ends. The CDR3 is 17 residues long. CDR1 is SGHRS, CDR2 YFSETQ, per germline. The CDR3 sequence is CASSFSDGLRSHYGYTF. The CDR3 coding sequence is TGCGCCAGCAGCTTCTCGGACGGGTTGAGGTCGCACTATGGCTACACCTTC.

The gene calls are TRBV27 and TRBJ2-7, with D uncertain. This CDR3 region has 14 residues. CDR1 is MNHEY, CDR2 SMNVEV, per germline (reference sequence). V was clipped by 5 bases and J by 2 bases, with 13 bases between them. DNA of the CDR3: TGTGCCAGCAGTATTGTGAGCTCAGCCTACGAGCAGTACTTC. This encodes CASSIVSSAYEQYF.

This clonotype was found a few times. J is TRBJ1-1 and V is TRBV5-1; D is ambiguous. CDR1 is SGHRS, CDR2 YFSETQ, per germline. V lost 0 bases, J lost 0 bases, and 9 bases lay in between. The CDR3 is 15 residues long. For the CDR3, the DNA is TGCGCCAGCAGCTTGGTCCAGCCCTTGAACACTGAAGCTTTCTTT. Translating gives CASSLVQPLNTEAFF.